This entry lists 15 T cell receptor beta chains sequenced from one sample in a study of blood T cell repertoires in COVID-19. TCRdb keeps only in-frame clones here, not all; method: immunoSEQ multiplex PCR. The data contain over 300,000 clones, approximately 88% of them singletons. The material sequenced was peripheral blood. These receptors were collected from a man between 18 and 35 years old who had recovered from COVID-19.

This clone was counted a single time. V usage is TRBV7-2 and J usage is TRBJ2-5; a possible D gene is TRBD2 (6 bases). Between the trimmed V and J ends, which lost 0 bases and 5 bases, there was a span of 13 bases. Germline values: CDR1 SGHTA, CDR2 FQGNSA. CDR3 length: 15 amino acids. The CDR3 loop reads CASSLATAGRETQYF. As DNA, the CDR3 is TGTGCCAGCAGCTTAGCGACGGCAGGGAGGGAGACCCAGTACTTC. The variable domain in full, completed from reference TRBV7-2 and TRBJ2-5, reads GAGVSQSPSNKVTEKGKDVELRCDPISGHTALYWYRQSLGQGLEFLIYFQGNSAPDKSGLPSDRFSAERTGGSVSTLTIQRTQQEDSAVYLCASSLATAGRETQYFGPGTRLLVL.

The chain employs TRBV30 and TRBJ1-5; 8 bases map to TRBD1. In germline, CDR1 is GTSNPN, CDR2 SVGIG (reference sequence). There are 15 residues in the CDR3. V lost 2 bases and J lost 7; bases outside the gene matches: 10. The CDR3 sequence: CAWSPSDRVGQPQHF. The CDR3 DNA reads TGTGCCTGGAGTCCCTCGGACAGGGTGGGACAGCCCCAGCATTTT.

This clone occurred a few times. The rearrangement links TRBV5-1 to TRBJ2-2; D possibly corresponds to TRBD1 (6 bases). Germline V lookup: CDR1 SGHRS, CDR2 YFSETQ. The V end was cut by 4 bases, the J end by 5 bases, with 15 bases between. CDR3 length: 15 amino acids. CDR3 bases: TGCGCCAGCAGCAGCGCAGGGGAAAGGACCGGGGAGCTGTTTTTT. Translating it yields CASSSAGERTGELFF.

This sequence joins TRBV7-3 and TRBJ1-6; D ambiguous. CDR3 length: 13 residues. V lost 5 bases and J 9 bases, leaving 11 bases between the germline ends. Germline V CDR1 and CDR2: SGHTA, FQGTGA. For the CDR3, the DNA is TGTGCCAGCAGCCCGACTATTGGTTCACCCCTCCACTTT. It translates to CASSPTIGSPLHF.

CDR3 amino acids: CASSYARGAGANVLTF. CDR3 bases: TGTGCCAGCAGTTACGCCCGGGGGGCTGGGGCCAACGTCCTGACTTTC. The chain couples TRBV6-2 or TRBV6-3 to TRBJ2-6; 7 bases fit TRBD2. This CDR3 is built from 16 residues. Germline V CDR1 and CDR2: MNHEY, SVGEGT. Trimming cost V 2 bases and J 2 bases; bases outside gene matches: 3.

This chain connects TRBV30 to TRBJ1-1; a possible D gene is TRBD1 (6 bases). Per the germline V gene, CDR1 is GTSNPN and CDR2 is SVGIG (reference sequence). V was clipped by 5 bases and J by 8 bases, with 12 bases between them. The CDR3 runs to 11 residues. CDR3 sequence (DNA): TGTGCCTGGTCCGGGACACTAGAAGCTTTCTTT. It codes for CAWSGTLEAFF.

This rearrangement joins TRBV18 to TRBJ1-1, with D unclear. Trimming shortened V by 3 bases and J by 4 bases, and 18 bases separated the two germline ends. The CDR3 consists of 16 residues. The germline gives CDR1 KGHSH, CDR2 LQKENI. CDR3 sequence reads: CASSPGLGGFGTEAFF. The CDR3 DNA reads as TGTGCCAGCTCACCTGGCCTAGGAGGTTTCGGCACTGAAGCTTTCTTT.

The chain recombines TRBV5-1 with TRBJ2-7; TRBD1 matches 8 bases. The V and J ends lost 4 bases and 5 bases, in that order; junction bases with no gene match: 8. Germline V lookup: CDR1 SGHRS, CDR2 YFSETQ. The CDR3 is made up of 14 amino acids. CDR3 in DNA: TGCGCCAGCAGCCCGGGGGACAGGTTCCACGAGCAGTACTTC. Protein sequence: CASSPGDRFHEQYF.

The genes are TRBV4-3 and TRBJ1-6, with TRBD1 matching over 7 bases. The CDR3 runs to 14 residues. Germline loops: CDR1 LGHNA, CDR2 YSLEER. Germline trimming cut 4 bases from V and 10 bases from J; bases unmatched to any gene: 7. CDR3 protein: CASSLDRAGSPLHF. The CDR3 DNA follows: TGCGCCAGCAGCCTTGACAGGGCCGGGTCACCCCTCCACTTT.

V and J are TRBV19 and TRBJ1-5; possibly TRBD1 for D (6 bases). The CDR3 is made up of 19 amino acids. Germline CDR1 LNHDA, CDR2 SQIVND (reference sequence). Between the trimmed V and J ends, which lost 6 bases and 0 bases, there was a span of 24 bases. The CDR3 reads CASSPRWGHSLYSNQPQHF. Here the CDR3 DNA reads TGTGCCAGTAGCCCGCGGTGGGGGCACAGCCTCTATAGCAATCAGCCCCAGCATTTT.

This chain connects TRBV7-9 to TRBJ2-2; 9 positions agree with TRBD2. CDR1 and CDR2 from the germline V gene are SEHNR and FQNEAQ (reference sequence). This CDR3 spans 19 amino acids. The V and J ends lost 0 bases and 1 base, in that order; junction bases with no gene match: 9. The CDR3 bases are TGTGCCAGCAGCTTAGCCCGGACTAGCGCGGGGGTGAACACCGGGGAGCTGTTTTTT. Translated, it gives CASSLARTSAGVNTGELFF. The full variable domain, its missing parts supplied by reference TRBV7-9 and TRBJ2-2, is DTGVSQNPRHKITKRGQNVTFRCDPISEHNRLYWYRQTLGQGPEFLTYFQNEAQLEKSRLLSDRFSAERPKGSFSTLEIQRTEQGDSAMYLCASSLARTSAGVNTGELFFGEGSRLTVL.

This CDR3 reads CASSPGQGGPQPQHF. The CDR3 DNA is TGTGCCAGCAGCCCAGGACAGGGCGGTCCCCAGCCCCAGCATTTT. The chain uses TRBV11-2 and TRBJ1-5, with TRBD1 identical over 8 bases. CDR1 SGHAT and CDR2 FQNNGV come from the germline V gene. The CDR3 length is 15 residues. V lost 5 bases to trimming and J lost 7 bases; unmatched junction nucleotides: 10.

V is TRBV9 and J is TRBJ1-2; D ambiguous. The CDR3 has 15 amino acids. V lost 3 bases, J lost 7 bases, and 19 bases lay in between. Per germline, CDR1 SGDLS and CDR2 YYNGEE. Here the CDR3 reads CASSEQGLFSPGYTF. The CDR3 DNA reads TGTGCCAGCAGCGAACAAGGACTTTTCTCCCCTGGCTACACCTTC.

The chain has TRBV5-1 and TRBJ1-4, with a possible D match to TRBD1 (6 bases). Looked up from germline, CDR1 is SGHRS and CDR2 is YFSETQ. V shed 4 bases and J shed 3 bases, with 13 bases lying between them. The CDR3 is made up of 15 amino acids. CDR3: CASSAQGSANEKLFF. CDR3 nucleotides: TGCGCCAGCAGCGCCCAGGGGTCGGCTAATGAAAAACTGTTTTTT.

V and J are TRBV2 and TRBJ2-1; 10 bases fit TRBD2. The CDR3 runs 15 residues. V shed 4 bases and J 2 bases; nucleotides not matched to a gene: 2. The germline CDR1 and CDR2 sequences are SNHLY and FYNNEI. The CDR3 here is CASSGTSGPYNEQFF. The CDR3 coding sequence is TGTGCCAGCAGTGGGACTAGCGGACCCTACAATGAGCAGTTCTTC. Together with reference TRBV2 and TRBJ2-1, the CDR3 gives the full variable domain: EPEVTQTPSHQVTQMGQEVILRCVPISNHLYFYWYRQILGQKVEFLVSFYNNEISEKSEIFDDQFSVERPDGSNFTLKIRSTKLEDSAMYFCASSGTSGPYNEQFFGPGTRLTVL.